The clone carrying this T cell receptor (beta chain) was counted a single time. The sample is drawn from a study of blood T cell repertoires in COVID-19. Seattle participants joined during active infection and were tracked over time. The CDR3 is 13 residues long. V was cut by 7 bases and J by 7 bases, with 14 bases left in between. Per germline, CDR1 MNHEY and CDR2 SMNVEV (reference sequence). In the original processing: The authors estimated nucleated cell counts from reference gene primer amplification. Generated by immunoSEQ multiplex PCR, the TCRdb table keeps only in-frame clones and is missing some. V and J calls and clone size follow that table, whereas D and trimming were derived from the DNA. The sample lists roughly 140,000 clones; about 85% were seen once.

The chain employs TRBV27 and TRBJ1-5; D gene uncertain. Sequencing used peripheral blood. The sequence was obtained from an older woman with COVID-19, enrolled during active disease. This chain's CDR3 is CASTSPGGQPQHF. Here the CDR3 DNA reads TGTGCCAGCACTAGCCCTGGTGGGCAGCCCCAGCATTTT.